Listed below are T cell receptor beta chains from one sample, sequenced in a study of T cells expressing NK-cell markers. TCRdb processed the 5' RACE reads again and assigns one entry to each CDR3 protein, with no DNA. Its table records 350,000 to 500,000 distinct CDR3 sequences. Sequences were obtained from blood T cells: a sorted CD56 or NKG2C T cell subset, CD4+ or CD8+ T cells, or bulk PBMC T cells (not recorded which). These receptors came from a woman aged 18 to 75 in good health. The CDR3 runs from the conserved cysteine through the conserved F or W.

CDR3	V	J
CSATRWGWSTEAFF	TRBV20-1	TRBJ1-1
CASSPRTSGGPTGELFF	TRBV7-2	TRBJ2-2
CSAYMGVRWPGDNYGYTF	TRBV20-1	TRBJ1-2
CSAREEALGANVLTF	TRBV20-1	TRBJ2-6
CASSLELSLGAGYTGELFF	TRBV7-6	TRBJ2-2
CASKEDHWAKNIQYF	TRBV27	TRBJ2-4
CASSTGLATGEQFF	TRBV12-3/TRBV12-4	TRBJ2-1
CASSVEGHYNEQFF	TRBV6-4	TRBJ2-1
CAIAGTGNNEQFF	TRBV10-3	TRBJ2-1
CASVLAGWEQFF	TRBV2	TRBJ2-1
CASSGGGSTEAFF	TRBV9	TRBJ1-1
CASSFRLGDEQYF	TRBV27	TRBJ2-7
CASNQGGTGELFF	TRBV6-1	TRBJ2-2
CASSLLAPHWTGELFF	TRBV7-6	TRBJ2-2
CSARDGRGKNIQYF	TRBV20-1	TRBJ2-4
CATSDHRGGNIQYF	TRBV24-1	TRBJ2-4
CASSWTGSQQPQHF	TRBV7-9	TRBJ1-5
CASSLSPLGRGRELGEQYF	TRBV7-3	TRBJ2-7
CASSEGGTYNSPLHF	TRBV25-1	TRBJ1-6
CASSSTSLGETQYF	TRBV5-1	TRBJ2-5
CASTGVLTEAFF	TRBV12-3/TRBV12-4	TRBJ1-1
CASNRYRGDNQPQHF	TRBV28	TRBJ1-5
CASSAGTGGARAEAFF	TRBV12-3/TRBV12-4	TRBJ1-1
CASRDRYTDTQYF	TRBV14	TRBJ2-3
CASSPTRGRSSYNEQFF	TRBV12-3/TRBV12-4	TRBJ2-1
CASSLAYYSNQPQHF	TRBV7-2	TRBJ1-5
CASSQASAGGGEQFF	TRBV4-1	TRBJ2-1
CASSSDSTEAFF	TRBV5-1	TRBJ1-1
CSVGDPAVLTF	TRBV29-1	TRBJ2-6
CASSQGRRSPLHF	TRBV3-1	TRBJ1-6
CASSFRGRAAFF	TRBV7-2	TRBJ1-1
CASSARDRSYEQYF	TRBV9	TRBJ2-7
CASSGPPDRHNYEQYF	TRBV25-1	TRBJ2-7
CSVVRAGTEAFF	TRBV29-1	TRBJ1-1
CASSLGTGTRDEQFF	TRBV5-1	TRBJ2-1
CASSMESAEAFF	TRBV5-6	TRBJ1-1
CASSTIQGNAYNEQFF	TRBV5-1	TRBJ2-1
CASSSGGPSTDTQYF	TRBV9	TRBJ2-3
CATSDWGPLDEQYF	TRBV24-1	TRBJ2-7
CASSWEPSDEKLFF	TRBV6-2/TRBV6-3	TRBJ1-4
CASTRKGYGYTF	TRBV6-5	TRBJ1-2
CASSAGFGGVTDTQYF	TRBV7-3	TRBJ2-3
CASRPGQGSSYNEQFF	TRBV12-3/TRBV12-4	TRBJ2-1
CASSLGTGGKETQYF	TRBV7-2	TRBJ2-5
CASSLSPSGNTDTQYF	TRBV28	TRBJ2-3
CATSDSDGTSGSGTDTQYF	TRBV24-1	TRBJ2-3
CASSNQQGRDTGELFF	TRBV5-4	TRBJ2-2
CSATRTDTGELFF	TRBV20-1	TRBJ2-2
CASSPLAGVSTDTQYF	TRBV7-9	TRBJ2-3
CASSFGRGGSPLHF	TRBV9	TRBJ1-6
CASSPLTYNEQFF	TRBV18	TRBJ2-1
CASSQDGVRVSPLHF	TRBV14	TRBJ1-6
CASGTGILQPQHF	TRBV7-2	TRBJ1-5
CASKRGGYDTDTQYF	TRBV6-1	TRBJ2-3
CATSRVVQEEDTQYF	TRBV15	TRBJ2-3
CASSLRGGPAYEQYF	TRBV4-2	TRBJ2-7
CASSVGTGAEETQYF	TRBV5-1	TRBJ2-5
CASSPDRDPLSGANVLTF	TRBV18	TRBJ2-6
CSARDGQGANEQFF	TRBV20-1	TRBJ2-1
CAISEFRDRFYEQYF	TRBV10-3	TRBJ2-7